The 16 T cell receptor beta chains listed next were all sequenced from one sample in a study of blood T cell repertoires in COVID-19. Libraries were prepared by immunoSEQ multiplex PCR; TCRdb keeps only in-frame clonotypes and omits some of them. This repertoire shows more than 200,000 clones, about 87% found once; its top ten account for 1.5% to 2%. Sequencing used PBMCs or T cells enriched from blood (not recorded which). These receptors all stem from a woman aged 45-65 years who had recovered from COVID-19.

The table lists this clone with a few counts. The gene calls are TRBV5-6 and TRBJ2-7; 10 bases fit TRBD1. There are 15 residues in the CDR3. V shed 3 bases and J 5 bases; nucleotides not matched to a gene: 8. Per germline, CDR1 SGHDT and CDR2 YYEEEE. This CDR3 is CASSSNTGTGDEQYF. CDR3 sequence (DNA): TGTGCCAGCAGCTCTAATACCGGGACAGGGGACGAGCAGTACTTC. The entire variable domain, with the rest obtained from reference TRBV5-6 and TRBJ2-7, is as follows: DAGVTQSPTHLIKTRGQQVTLRCSPKSGHDTVSWYQQALGQGPQFIFQYYEEEERQRGNFPDRFSGHQFPNYSSELNVNALLLGDSALYLCASSSNTGTGDEQYFGPGTRLTVT.

The chain links TRBV4-2 to TRBJ2-1, with D perhaps matching TRBD2 (6 bases). Trimming shortened V by 5 bases and J by 11 bases, and 10 bases separated the two germline ends. CDR3 length equals 11 residues. Germline V lookup: CDR1 LGHNA, CDR2 YNFKEQ. The CDR3 DNA reads TGTGCCAGCAGCGCCGGGGGAAAGCAGTTCTTC. Translation gives CASSAGGKQFF.

V and J are TRBV4-3 and TRBJ2-2; the match to TRBD2 covers 7 bases. After removal of 0 bases from V and 5 bases from J, the junction contained 18 bases not matched to a gene. This CDR3 is built from 20 residues. Germline V CDR1 and CDR2: LGHNA, YSLEER. The CDR3 DNA follows: TGCGCCAGCAGCCAAGAGCTGGGCGGGAGCGCCTTAACGCGGACCGGGGAGCTGTTTTTT. Its translation: CASSQELGGSALTRTGELFF.

This sequence joins TRBV25-1 and TRBJ1-2; TRBD1 aligns across 8 bases. Germline CDR1 is MGHDK and CDR2 is SYGVNS. The trim removed 2 bases at V and 7 bases at J, leaving 6 bases unmatched. CDR3 length equals 14 residues. The CDR3: CASSEMDREVGYTF. The DNA for the CDR3 is TGTGCCAGCAGTGAAATGGACAGGGAGGTTGGCTACACCTTC.

This rearrangement joins TRBV3-1 (or the pseudogene TRBV3-2) to TRBJ1-4, with D perhaps TRBD1 (5 bases). CDR1 is LGHDT and CDR2 is YNNKEL in the germline V gene (reference sequence). V shed 1 base and J shed 13 bases, with 10 bases lying between them. The length of the CDR3 is 12 residues. The DNA of the CDR3 is TGTGCCAGCAGCCAAGGGGGCCCGACACTGTTTTTT. It yields the protein CASSQGGPTLFF.

The J gene is TRBJ2-7, the V gene TRBV7-3, with 7 bases identical to TRBD2. CDR1 and CDR2 from the germline V gene are SGHTA and FQGTGA. Trimming removed 10 bases from V and 6 bases from J; junction bases left unmatched: 9. This CDR3 is 12 amino acids long. Here the CDR3 reads CAIIAASGEQYF. For the CDR3, the DNA is TGTGCCATAATAGCGGCTAGCGGCGAGCAGTACTTC.

This chain links TRBV27 with TRBJ2-1; D is unresolved. V was cut by 5 bases and J by 8 bases, with 13 bases left in between. CDR1 is MNHEY, CDR2 SMNVEV, per germline (reference sequence). The CDR3 consists of 13 residues. The CDR3 bases are TGTGCCAGCAGTCCTCACTACGGATATGAGCAGTTCTTC. Translation: CASSPHYGYEQFF.

The rearrangement joins TRBV2 to TRBJ1-1; D remains unclear. V was cut by 3 bases and J by 11 bases, with 13 bases left in between. The CDR3 is 12 amino acids. Germline V gene sequence: CDR1 SNHLY, CDR2 FYNNEI. As DNA, the CDR3 is TGTGCCAGCAGTGAGAACCCCGGAGTGGCTTTCTTT. This gives the protein CASSENPGVAFF.

The chain couples TRBV5-1 to TRBJ1-1; weak D call: TRBD1 (5 bases). The germline CDR1 and CDR2 sequences are SGHRS and YFSETQ. Trimming stripped 5 bases from V and 6 bases from J, with 20 bases between. The CDR3 sequence is 15 residues long. The CDR3 DNA sequence: TGCGCCAGCAGTTACGCCAAGGGACTTGCCGCTGAAGCTTTCTTT. Protein sequence: CASSYAKGLAAEAFF.

In DNA, the CDR3 is TGTGCCAGCAGTGAAAACCCAGGGCTGGGCACAGATACGCAGTATTTT. Amino acids: CASSENPGLGTDTQYF. This chain links TRBV6-1 with TRBJ2-3, with D perhaps TRBD1 (5 bases). V lost 2 bases and J lost 1, with 13 bases in between. Germline-derived CDR1 and CDR2 are MNHNS and SASEGT. The CDR3 sequence is 16 residues long.

The rearrangement joins TRBV30 to TRBJ1-3; 8 nucleotides line up with TRBD1. Germline V CDR1 and CDR2: GTSNPN, SVGIG (reference sequence). V dropped 8 bases and J dropped 9; count of bases not matched to a gene: 12. This CDR3 is 13 amino acids long. CDR3 residues: CAGQTGVVGTIYF. DNA of the CDR3: TGTGCCGGACAGACAGGGGTGGTCGGCACCATATATTTT.

The chain employs TRBV27 and TRBJ1-5; a possible D gene is TRBD1 (5 bases). The CDR3 is 14 residues long. CDR1 MNHEY and CDR2 SMNVEV come from the germline V gene (reference sequence). V shed 5 bases and J shed 1 base, with 9 bases lying between them. This chain's CDR3 is CASSQQGSNQPQHF. In DNA, the CDR3 is TGTGCCAGCAGTCAGCAGGGCAGCAATCAGCCCCAGCATTTT.

The chain joins TRBV5-4 to TRBJ1-1; 8 bases agree with TRBD1. This CDR3 has 14 residues. Germline-derived CDR1 and CDR2 are SGHNT and YYREEE (reference sequence). Trimming cost V 3 bases and J 1 base; bases outside gene matches: 2. The CDR3, as DNA: TGTGCCAGCAGCTACGACAGGGGGAACACTGAAGCTTTCTTT. This codes for CASSYDRGNTEAFF.

This clone was recorded only once. This chain connects TRBV7-2 to TRBJ1-5, with a possible D match to TRBD1 (5 bases). CDR1 and CDR2 from the germline V gene are SGHTA and FQGNSA. This CDR3 has 15 amino acids. The V gene lost 5 bases and the J gene lost 1 base, with 12 bases spanning the gap. CDR3 residues: CASSTQGLSNQPQHF. In DNA form, the CDR3 reads TGTGCCAGCAGCACTCAGGGACTAAGCAATCAGCCCCAGCATTTT.

J is TRBJ2-3 and V is TRBV4-3; 10 bases map to TRBD2. V dropped 2 bases and J dropped 0; count of bases not matched to a gene: 2. Germline assignment: CDR1 LGHNA and CDR2 YSLEER. There are 16 residues in the CDR3. The CDR3 coding sequence is TGCGCCAGCAGCCAACAACTAGCGGGGAGCACAGATACGCAGTATTTT. Encoded protein: CASSQQLAGSTDTQYF.

The genes are TRBV30 and TRBJ1-2, with a tentative D call TRBD1 (6 bases). The CDR3 loop spans 15 amino acids. V was clipped by 0 bases and J by 8 bases, with 19 bases between them. The germline CDR1 and CDR2 sequences are GTSNPN and SVGIG (reference sequence). CDR3: CAWSVEDRPTGGYTF. The CDR3, as DNA: TGTGCCTGGAGTGTAGAGGACAGACCAACGGGGGGCTACACCTTC.